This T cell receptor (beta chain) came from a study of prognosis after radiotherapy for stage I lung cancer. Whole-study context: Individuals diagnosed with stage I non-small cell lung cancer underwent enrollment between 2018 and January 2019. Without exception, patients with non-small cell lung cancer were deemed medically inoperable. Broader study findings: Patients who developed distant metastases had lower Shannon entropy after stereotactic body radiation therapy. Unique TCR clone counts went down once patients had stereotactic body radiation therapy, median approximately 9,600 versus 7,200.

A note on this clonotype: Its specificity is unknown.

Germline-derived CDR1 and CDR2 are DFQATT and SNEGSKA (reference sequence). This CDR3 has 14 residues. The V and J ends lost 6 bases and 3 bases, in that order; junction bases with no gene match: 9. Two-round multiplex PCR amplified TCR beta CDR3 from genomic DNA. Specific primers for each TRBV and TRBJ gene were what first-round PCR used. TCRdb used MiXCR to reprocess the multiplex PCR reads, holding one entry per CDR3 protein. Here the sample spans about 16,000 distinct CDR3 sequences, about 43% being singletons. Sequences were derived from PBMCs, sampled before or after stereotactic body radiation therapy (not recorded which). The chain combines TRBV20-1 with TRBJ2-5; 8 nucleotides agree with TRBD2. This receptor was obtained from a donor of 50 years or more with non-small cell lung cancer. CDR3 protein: CSATPVLAEETQYF. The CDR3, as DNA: TGCAGTGCCACCCCGGTACTAGCGGAAGAGACCCAGTACTTC.